The present T cell receptor (beta chain) was sequenced within a study of regulatory T cells in long-lasting Graves disease. Germline V lookup: CDR1 MNHNS, CDR2 SASEGT. The junction had 3 bases not matched to a gene; V was cut back by 6 bases and J by 7 bases. The CDR3 runs to 12 residues. iRepertoire HTBI primers and Arm-PCR of CDR3 regions built TCR beta libraries. Via MiXCR, TCRdb re-called the multiplex PCR reads, giving one row per CDR3 protein. The top ten hold over 7% of the sample, which has roughly 520,000 distinct CDR3 sequences, 9.5% to 15% seen once. This clonotype showed up many times. Stated time point: newly diagnosed GD, antithyroid drugs for less than 3 months. PBMCs were the source of the RNA used for TCR sequencing. In addition, the sample was reused for a study of T cells in Graves' hyperthyroidism and ophthalmopathy. Per that paper: Separation of ophthalmopathy from stable hyperthyroidism was achieved by a 13 V-J model.

This chain links TRBV6-1 with TRBJ2-4; TRBD1 matches 7 bases. This receptor was taken from a woman in her 30s with Graves disease. This specimen consisted of peripheral blood mononuclear cells (PBMCs), obtained at new diagnosis, from a patient treated with antithyroid drugs. The DNA of the CDR3 is TGTGCCAGCAGCTCACAGGGGAACATTCAGTACTTC. It yields the protein CASSSQGNIQYF.